The entry below gives a single TCR beta chain sequence along with its context. No antigen is known for it. The sample belongs to a study of blood T cells in healthy people across ages. General study findings and limits: TCR beta diversity, measured per million T cells, fell in a roughly linear way with age.

Per the germline V gene, CDR1 is SEHNR and CDR2 is FQNEAQ (reference sequence). The CDR3 loop spans 13 amino acids. V shed 11 bases and J shed 3 bases, with 17 bases lying between them. The authors ran a second PCR of roughly 6 to 11 cycles using a sample-barcoded 5' primer and a J-beta primer mix. Unique molecular identifiers of 12 random nucleotides labeled each cDNA. Every sample returned 2.5 million or more CDR3-containing paired-end reads. TCRdb analysed the 5' RACE reads with MiXCR anew, one entry per CDR3 protein. The repertoire holds hundreds of thousands of distinct CDR3 sequences, with nearly 60% as singletons. Ranging in age from about 6 to 100, the donors were healthy Caucasian individuals from Russia.

Sequencing was carried out using blood. The receptor was derived from a man aged 25-40 years in good health. V is TRBV7-9 and J is TRBJ2-7; TRBD2 is a possible D gene (5 bases). Here the CDR3 reads CAVPGDFGYEQYF. Here the CDR3 DNA reads TGTGCCGTACCCGGGGATTTCGGCTACGAGCAGTACTTC. The complete variable domain, with remaining parts taken from reference TRBV7-9 and TRBJ2-7, reads DTGVSQNPRHKITKRGQNVTFRCDPISEHNRLYWYRQTLGQGPEFLTYFQNEAQLEKSRLLSDRFSAERPKGSFSTLEIQRTEQGDSAMYLCAVPGDFGYEQYFGPGTRLTVT.